The 25 T cell receptor beta chains in this list originate from one sample, sequenced in a study of breast tumors, draining lymph nodes, adjacent tissues. TCRdb independently ran MiXCR on the multiplex PCR reads; one entry per CDR3 protein. Among some 150,000 distinct CDR3 sequences listed, 20% to 25% were seen once. The lymph nodes were axillary draining lymph nodes from breast cancer patients. The specimen was axillary lymph node tissue. The receptors originated from a female donor with breast cancer. Some clones in this sample may be carry-over from other donors' samples.

This clonotype was seen many times. The rearrangement uses TRBV30 and TRBJ2-2; unclear D gene. The CDR3 is 12 amino acids. Germline V gene data show CDR1 as GTSNPN and CDR2 as SVGIG (reference sequence). V gave up 3 bases and J gave up 3 bases, with 5 bases separating them. CDR3 region: CAWSPDTGELFF. CDR3 DNA sequence: TGTGCCTGGAGCCCTGACACCGGGGAGCTGTTTTTT.

This clonotype has ten or more counts. This rearrangement joins TRBV2 to TRBJ2-7; D gene ambiguous. Germline V lookup: CDR1 SNHLY, CDR2 FYNNEI. The CDR3 is made up of 16 amino acids. V lost 1 base and J 5 bases, leaving 18 bases between the germline ends. In nucleotides, the CDR3 is TGTGCCAGCAGTGAAGTCGTCTCGCCCCGGCTCGACGAGCAGTACTTC. Its translation is CASSEVVSPRLDEQYF.

This clonotype was found many times. The chain is built from TRBV6-6 and TRBJ2-7, with a possible D match to TRBD2 (6 bases). Germline-derived CDR1 and CDR2 are MNHNY and SVGAGI (reference sequence). The V end was cut by 0 bases, the J end by 6 bases, with 18 bases between. This CDR3 is 16 amino acids long. The CDR3: CASSYSRRGESSEQYF. The CDR3 nucleotides are TGTGCCAGCAGTTACTCGAGGCGGGGAGAAAGTTCCGAGCAGTACTTC.

The sample holds one count of this clonotype. This may come from a read error, since a much larger clone is one base off. This CDR3 is missing its conserved last phenylalanine or tryptophan, likely due to a read error. The chain carries TRBV5-1 and TRBJ2-2; 11 bases match TRBD2. V lost 0 bases to trimming and J lost 6 bases; unmatched junction nucleotides: 4. The CDR3 is made up of 16 amino acids. Germline loops: CDR1 SGHRS, CDR2 YFSETQ. The CDR3 nucleotides are TGCGCCAGCAGCTTGGGAACTAGCGGGAGATCCGGGGAGCTGTTTTCT. It codes for CASSLGTSGRSGELFS.

This clonotype came up many times. The V call is TRBV15, the J call TRBJ1-2, with 7 bases that match TRBD1. The trim removed 2 bases at V and 8 bases at J, leaving 11 bases unmatched. The CDR3 covers 15 residues. The V gene's germline CDR1 is LNHNV and CDR2 YYDKDF (reference sequence). CDR3 protein: CATSRSARTGYGYTF. The CDR3 coding sequence is TGTGCCACCAGCAGATCGGCTAGGACAGGATACGGCTACACCTTC. The full variable domain, rest sourced from reference TRBV15 and TRBJ1-2, is DAMVIQNPRYQVTQFGKPVTLSCSQTLNHNVMYWYQQKSSQAPKLLFHYYDKDFNNEADTPDNFQSRRPNTSFCFLDIRSPGLGDTAMYLCATSRSARTGYGYTFGSGTRLTVV.

This clonotype has a count of ten or more. J is TRBJ2-3 and V is TRBV4-2; no firm D call. This CDR3 is 14 amino acids long. Trimming pared 0 bases from V and 5 bases from J, leaving 9 bases between. Germline CDR1 LGHNA, CDR2 YNFKEQ. DNA for the CDR3: TGTGCCAGCAGCCAAGATGGTCCAAGAGATACGCAGTATTTT. It specifies CASSQDGPRDTQYF.

This clonotype occurred many times. Germline is not matched at one junction end, which may reflect a read error. The V gene is TRBV28, the J gene TRBJ1-4; possibly TRBD1 for D (5 bases). Per germline, CDR1 MDHEN and CDR2 SYDVKM. CDR3 length: 14 amino acids. For the CDR3, the DNA is TGTGCCAGCAGTCTAAGGGACGTCGAGGAAATACTGTTTTTT. The encoded protein is CASSLRDVEEILFF.

This clonotype appeared many times. CDR3 coding DNA: TGTGCCAGCAGTTTATTGACAGGGGGTGATTCACCCCTCCACTTT. It is translated as CASSLLTGGDSPLHF. The chain couples TRBV27 to TRBJ1-6; 9 bases match TRBD1. The CDR3 sequence is 15 residues long. CDR1 is MNHEY, CDR2 SMNVEV, per germline (reference sequence). The J segment lost 8 bases and the V segment lost 1 base, leaving 3 bases of the junction unmatched.

This clonotype came up many times. The rearrangement links TRBV6-6 to TRBJ2-5, with TRBD1 as a possible D gene (6 bases). CDR3 size: 14 residues. The V gene's germline CDR1 is MNHNY and CDR2 SVGAGI (reference sequence). V gave up 5 bases and J gave up 5 bases, with 15 bases separating them. CDR3: CASSSLQGVETQYF. The DNA for the CDR3 is TGTGCCAGCAGTAGCCTACAGGGAGTGGAGACCCAGTACTTC.

To note about this clonotype: A much bigger clone sits one base away, suggesting this may be a read error. The chain employs TRBV5-1 and TRBJ2-5; D may be TRBD1 (5 bases). The CDR3 totals 15 residues. Germline V gene data show CDR1 as SGHRS and CDR2 as YFSETQ. Between the trimmed V and J ends, which lost 4 bases and 4 bases, there was a span of 17 bases. CDR3 amino acids: CASSPSGRATETQYF. The CDR3 coding sequence is TGCGCCAGCAGCCCCTCGGGCAGGGCAACAGAGACCCAGTACTTC.

This clonotype has a count of ten or more. The V call is TRBV4-2, the J call TRBJ2-3; D unresolved. Germline V lookup: CDR1 LGHNA, CDR2 YNFKEQ. The CDR3 consists of 14 residues. Trimming pared 2 bases from V and 2 bases from J, leaving 8 bases between. This CDR3 reads CASSQRQATDTQYF. In DNA, the CDR3 is TGTGCCAGCAGCCAACGACAAGCCACAGATACGCAGTATTTT.

This clonotype was seen many times. CDR3 region: CASSQQGEYEQYF. DNA for the CDR3: TGTGCCAGCAGCCAACAGGGGGAATACGAGCAGTACTTC. V gene TRBV6-5 combines with J gene TRBJ2-7, with 8 bases matching TRBD1. The junction had 5 bases not matched to a gene; V was cut back by 6 bases and J by 4 bases. The germline CDR1 and CDR2 sequences are MNHEY and SVGAGI. This CDR3 contains 13 residues.

The chain uses TRBV25-1 and TRBJ2-1, with 7 bases identical to TRBD2. This CDR3 is 15 amino acids long. Unmatched junction bases numbered 4, after V lost 5 bases and J lost 0 bases. Per the germline V gene, CDR1 is MGHDK and CDR2 is SYGVNS. The CDR3 region has the DNA TGTGCCAGCAGTTCCGGCGGGAGCTCCTACAATGAGCAGTTCTTC. Its translation is CASSSGGSSYNEQFF.

The table lists this clonotype with many counts. The CDR3 is CASSSGSNTGELFF. CDR3 nucleotides: TGCGCCAGCAGCTCGGGGTCGAACACCGGGGAGCTGTTTTTT. The chain is built from TRBV5-1 and TRBJ2-2; perhaps TRBD2 as D (5 bases). With 3 bases removed from V and 0 bases from J, the gap between germline ends came to 6 bases. Germline assignment: CDR1 SGHRS and CDR2 YFSETQ. This CDR3 has 14 residues.

In this sample, this clonotype turned up many times. The V gene is TRBV30, the J gene TRBJ1-5; 7 bases match TRBD1. Trimming cost V 2 bases and J 4 bases; bases outside gene matches: 2. Germline V CDR1 and CDR2: GTSNPN, SVGIG (reference sequence). The CDR3 covers 13 residues. The DNA for the CDR3 is TGTGCCTGGAGTCGACAGGGAAATCAGCCCCAGCATTTT. Translating it yields CAWSRQGNQPQHF.

This clonotype appeared a few times. The chain combines TRBV6-4 with TRBJ2-2; D tentatively fits TRBD1 or TRBD2 (6 bases each). Germline V gene data show CDR1 as MRHNA and CDR2 as SNTAGT. Trimming pared 6 bases from V and 4 bases from J, leaving 12 bases between. The CDR3 totals 14 residues. CDR3 coding DNA: TGTGCCAGCAGGGCGTCGGGGGCCACCGGGGAGCTGTTTTTT. Translating gives CASRASGATGELFF.

The chain combines TRBV19 with TRBJ2-2, with unresolved D. From germline, CDR1 is LNHDA and CDR2 SQIVND (reference sequence). The CDR3 length is 12 residues. Trimming removed 0 bases from V and 6 bases from J, with 2 bases in between. The CDR3 is CASSIEAGELFF. The DNA for the CDR3 is TGTGCCAGTAGTATAGAGGCCGGGGAGCTGTTTTTT.

This clonotype was seen at least ten times. The V gene is TRBV15, the J gene TRBJ1-2; TRBD1 might be the D (5 bases). V shed 0 bases and J shed 3 bases, with 8 bases lying between them. Germline V gives CDR1 LNHNV, CDR2 YYDKDF (reference sequence). The CDR3 covers 14 residues. The CDR3 loop is CATSRDRGYYGYTF. The CDR3 region has the DNA TGTGCCACCAGCAGAGATCGGGGCTACTATGGCTACACCTTC.

This clonotype came up many times. The chain recombines TRBV6-2 or TRBV6-3 with TRBJ2-7; 10 bases fit TRBD1. This CDR3 spans 13 amino acids. The germline gives CDR1 MNHEY, CDR2 SVGEGT. V was clipped by 8 bases and J by 6 bases; unmatched bases: 7. The CDR3 region is CASLGQGDSEQYF. Written as DNA, the CDR3 is TGTGCCAGCCTTGGACAGGGGGATTCCGAGCAGTACTTC.

The table lists this clonotype with many counts. This chain connects TRBV6-5 to TRBJ1-2; TRBD1 matches at 8 bases. The germline V gene has CDR1 MNHEY and CDR2 SVGAGI. CDR3 length: 12 residues. Trimming cost V 6 bases and J 5 bases; bases outside gene matches: 2. The CDR3 loop reads CASSYRGYGYTF. CDR3 bases: TGTGCCAGCAGCTACAGGGGGTATGGCTACACCTTC.

Concerning this clonotype: A much larger clone lies a single base off, so this may be a read error. The chain recombines TRBV20-1 with TRBJ1-5, with D hard to call. V lost 1 base and J lost 3, with 4 bases in between. The CDR3 runs 12 residues. CDR1 and CDR2 from the germline V gene are DFQATT and SNEGSKA (reference sequence). CDR3 loop: CSARGTNQPQHF. CDR3 nucleotides: TGCAGTGCTAGAGGTACCAATCAGCCCCAGCATTTT.

The table lists this clonotype with many counts. This sequence joins TRBV9 and TRBJ2-7; D gene unclear. CDR3 length: 14 amino acids. The germline CDR1 and CDR2 sequences are SGDLS and YYNGEE. The ends were cut back, 4 bases at V and 1 base at J, with 12 bases in the middle. The CDR3 DNA sequence: TGTGCCAGCAGCCCAAACCCCCGTTCCTACGAGCAGTACTTC. It specifies CASSPNPRSYEQYF.

In its sample, this clonotype was seen once. A much larger clone sits a single nucleotide away, making a read error possible. V is TRBV18 and J is TRBJ1-6; tentatively, D is TRBD1 (6 bases). This CDR3 comprises 15 residues. CDR1 and CDR2 from the germline V gene are KGHSH and LQKENI. CDR3: CANSLPPGGGTPLHF. The CDR3 nucleotides read TGTGCCAACTCACTACCACCGGGAGGGGGGACACCCCTCCACTTT.

This clonotype was observed a few times. The rearrangement joins TRBV5-4 to TRBJ2-2; D gene uncertain. The CDR3 runs 15 residues. The germline V and J ends were trimmed by 4 bases and 5 bases, with 15 bases remaining between them. In germline, CDR1 is SGHNT, CDR2 YYREEE (reference sequence). The CDR3 sequence: CASSTDGFRTGELFF. The CDR3 DNA is TGTGCCAGCAGCACGGACGGGTTTCGGACCGGGGAGCTGTTTTTT.

This clonotype came up many times. V is TRBV2 and J is TRBJ1-4, with a tentative D call TRBD1 (6 bases). CDR1 and CDR2 (germline): SNHLY, FYNNEI. Trimming took off 6 bases at V and 3 bases at J, with 11 bases between the two ends. The CDR3 covers 14 residues. CDR3 in amino acids: CASRRGVSNEKLFF. DNA for the CDR3: TGTGCCAGCAGGAGGGGGGTCTCTAATGAAAAACTGTTTTTT.